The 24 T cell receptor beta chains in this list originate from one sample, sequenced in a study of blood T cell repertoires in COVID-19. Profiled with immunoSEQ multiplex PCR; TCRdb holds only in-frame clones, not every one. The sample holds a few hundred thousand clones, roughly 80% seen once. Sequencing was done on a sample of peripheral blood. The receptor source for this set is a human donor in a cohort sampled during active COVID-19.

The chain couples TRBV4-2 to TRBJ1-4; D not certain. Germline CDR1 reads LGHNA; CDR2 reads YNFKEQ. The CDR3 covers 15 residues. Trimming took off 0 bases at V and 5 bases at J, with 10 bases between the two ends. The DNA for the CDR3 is TGTGCCAGCAGCCAAGATGTCGGACTGAATGAAAAACTGTTTTTT. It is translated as CASSQDVGLNEKLFF.

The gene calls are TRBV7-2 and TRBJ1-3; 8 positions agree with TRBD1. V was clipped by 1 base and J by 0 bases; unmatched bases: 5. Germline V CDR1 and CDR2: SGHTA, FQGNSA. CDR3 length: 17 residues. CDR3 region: CASSLVGTGPSGNTIYF. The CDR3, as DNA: TGTGCCAGCAGCTTAGTGGGGACAGGCCCCTCTGGAAACACCATATATTTT.

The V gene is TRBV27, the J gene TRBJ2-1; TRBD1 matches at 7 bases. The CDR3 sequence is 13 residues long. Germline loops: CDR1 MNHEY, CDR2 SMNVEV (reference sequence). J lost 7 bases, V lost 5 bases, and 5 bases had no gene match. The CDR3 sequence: CASSHDRENEQFF. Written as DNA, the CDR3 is TGTGCCAGCAGTCATGACAGGGAAAATGAGCAGTTCTTC.

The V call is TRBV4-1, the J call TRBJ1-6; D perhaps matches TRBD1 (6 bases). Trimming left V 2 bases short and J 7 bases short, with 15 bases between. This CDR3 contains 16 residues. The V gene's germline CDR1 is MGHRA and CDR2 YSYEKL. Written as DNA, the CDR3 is TGCGCCAGCAGCCAAATATCAGGGACATCCAATTCACCCCTCCACTTT. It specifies CASSQISGTSNSPLHF.

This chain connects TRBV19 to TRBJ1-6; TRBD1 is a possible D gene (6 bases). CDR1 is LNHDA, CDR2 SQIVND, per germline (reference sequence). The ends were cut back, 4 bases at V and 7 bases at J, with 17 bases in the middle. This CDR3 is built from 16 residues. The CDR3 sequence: CASSRRTGGQNSPLHF. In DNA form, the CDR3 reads TGTGCCAGTAGTAGACGCACGGGGGGGCAAAATTCACCCCTCCACTTT.

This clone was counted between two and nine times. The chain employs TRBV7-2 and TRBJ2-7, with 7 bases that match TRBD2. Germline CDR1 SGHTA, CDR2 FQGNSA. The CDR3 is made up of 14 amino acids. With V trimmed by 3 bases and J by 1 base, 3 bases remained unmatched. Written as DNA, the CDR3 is TGTGCCAGCAGCTTTGGAGCGGGATCCTACGAGCAGTACTTC. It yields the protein CASSFGAGSYEQYF.

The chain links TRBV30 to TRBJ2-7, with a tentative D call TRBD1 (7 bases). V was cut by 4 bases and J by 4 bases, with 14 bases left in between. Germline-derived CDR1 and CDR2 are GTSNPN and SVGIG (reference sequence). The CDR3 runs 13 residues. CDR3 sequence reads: CAWTTGRRYEQYF. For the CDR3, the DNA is TGTGCCTGGACGACAGGGAGGAGATACGAGCAGTACTTC.

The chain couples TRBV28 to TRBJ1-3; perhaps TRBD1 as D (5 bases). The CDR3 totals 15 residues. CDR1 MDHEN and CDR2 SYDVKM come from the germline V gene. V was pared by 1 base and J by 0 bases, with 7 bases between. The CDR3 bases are TGTGCCAGCAGTTTATACAGGAGCTCTGGAAACACCATATATTTT. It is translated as CASSLYRSSGNTIYF.

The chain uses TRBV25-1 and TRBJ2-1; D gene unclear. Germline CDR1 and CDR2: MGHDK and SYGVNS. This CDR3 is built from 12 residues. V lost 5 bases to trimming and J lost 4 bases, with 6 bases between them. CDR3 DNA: TGTGCCAGCAGTCCCTCGTACAATGAGCAGTTCTTC. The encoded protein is CASSPSYNEQFF.

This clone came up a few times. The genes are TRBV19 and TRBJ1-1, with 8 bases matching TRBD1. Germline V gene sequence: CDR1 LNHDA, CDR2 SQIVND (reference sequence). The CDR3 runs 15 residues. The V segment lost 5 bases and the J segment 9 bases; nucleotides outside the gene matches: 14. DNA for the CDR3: TGTGCCAGTAGTGTTTGCGGCAGGGGGCGCAGAAAAGCTTTCTTT. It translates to CASSVCGRGRRKAFF. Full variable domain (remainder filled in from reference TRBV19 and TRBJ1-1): DGGITQSPKYLFRKEGQNVTLSCEQNLNHDAMYWYRQDPGQGLRLIYYSQIVNDFQKGDIAEGYSVSREKKESFPLTVTSAQKNPTAFYLCASSVCGRGRRKAFFGQGTRLTVV.

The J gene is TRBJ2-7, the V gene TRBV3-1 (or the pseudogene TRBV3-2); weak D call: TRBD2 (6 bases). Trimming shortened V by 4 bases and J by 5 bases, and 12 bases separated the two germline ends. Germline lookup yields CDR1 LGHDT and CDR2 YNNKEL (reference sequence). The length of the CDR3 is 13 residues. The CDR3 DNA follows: TGTGCCAGCAGCCGGGACTGGGGGGACGAGCAGTACTTC. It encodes CASSRDWGDEQYF.

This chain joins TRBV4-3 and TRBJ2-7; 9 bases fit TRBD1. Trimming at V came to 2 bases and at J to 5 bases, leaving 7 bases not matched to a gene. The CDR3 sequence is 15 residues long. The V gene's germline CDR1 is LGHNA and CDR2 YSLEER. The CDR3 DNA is TGCGCCAGCAGCCAAAAGGGACAGGGAATCCACGAGCAGTACTTC. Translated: CASSQKGQGIHEQYF.

CDR3 in DNA: TGTGCCAGTACTCGCGGGACGGCGAACACTGAAGCTTTCTTT. This encodes CASTRGTANTEAFF. V usage is TRBV19 and J usage is TRBJ1-1; a weak D match, TRBD1 (5 bases). Trimming left V 7 bases short and J 1 base short, with 13 bases between. This CDR3 has 14 amino acids. Germline-derived CDR1 and CDR2 are LNHDA and SQIVND (reference sequence).

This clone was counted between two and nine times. In DNA form, the CDR3 reads TGTGCCAGCAGTTCTTCCGGGGTAGCGGGAGAGGGAGAGCAGTACTTC. It specifies CASSSSGVAGEGEQYF. V gene TRBV6-5 combines with J gene TRBJ2-7; 9 nucleotides line up with TRBD2. Germline loops: CDR1 MNHEY, CDR2 SVGAGI. Trimming took 4 bases from V and 7 from J; bases not matched to a gene: 14. This CDR3 is built from 16 residues.

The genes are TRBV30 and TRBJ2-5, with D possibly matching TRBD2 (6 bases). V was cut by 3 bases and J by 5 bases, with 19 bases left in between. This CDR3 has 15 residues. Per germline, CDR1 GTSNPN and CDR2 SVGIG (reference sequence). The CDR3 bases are TGTGCCTGGAGAGATCCGGGACTCTCAGTGGAGACCCAGTACTTC. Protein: CAWRDPGLSVETQYF.

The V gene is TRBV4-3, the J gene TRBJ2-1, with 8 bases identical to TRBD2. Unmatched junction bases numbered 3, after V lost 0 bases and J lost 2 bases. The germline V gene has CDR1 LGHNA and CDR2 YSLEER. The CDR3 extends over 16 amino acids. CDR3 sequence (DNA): TGCGCCAGCAGCCAAGAAAGAGCGGGAGCCTACAATGAGCAGTTCTTC. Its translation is CASSQERAGAYNEQFF.

DNA for the CDR3: TGCGCCAGCAGCCAAGTGGGGGTCGGGGGAAATGAGCAGTTCTTC. Its protein product is CASSQVGVGGNEQFF. The chain couples TRBV4-3 to TRBJ2-1; perhaps TRBD2 as D (6 bases). The V end was cut by 1 base, the J end by 7 bases, with 14 bases between. CDR3 length equals 15 residues. Germline V CDR1 and CDR2: LGHNA, YSLEER.

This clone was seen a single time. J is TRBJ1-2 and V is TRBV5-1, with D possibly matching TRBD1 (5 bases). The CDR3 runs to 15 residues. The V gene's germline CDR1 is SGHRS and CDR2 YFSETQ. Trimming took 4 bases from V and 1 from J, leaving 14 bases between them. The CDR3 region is CASSDTDNLNYGYTF. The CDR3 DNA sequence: TGCGCCAGCAGCGATACGGACAACCTTAACTATGGCTACACCTTC.

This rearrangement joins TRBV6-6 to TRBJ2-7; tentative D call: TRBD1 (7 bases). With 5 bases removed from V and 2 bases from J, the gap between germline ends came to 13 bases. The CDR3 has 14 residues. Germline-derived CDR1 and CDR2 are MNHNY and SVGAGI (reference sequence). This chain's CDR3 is CASSPQGGAYEQYF. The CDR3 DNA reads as TGTGCCAGCAGTCCTCAGGGGGGCGCCTACGAGCAGTACTTC.

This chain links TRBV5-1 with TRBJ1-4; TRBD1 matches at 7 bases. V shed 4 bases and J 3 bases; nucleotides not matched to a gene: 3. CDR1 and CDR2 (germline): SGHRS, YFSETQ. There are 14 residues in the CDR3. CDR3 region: CASSLGQSNEKLFF. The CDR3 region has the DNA TGCGCCAGCAGCCTGGGACAGTCTAATGAAAAACTGTTTTTT.

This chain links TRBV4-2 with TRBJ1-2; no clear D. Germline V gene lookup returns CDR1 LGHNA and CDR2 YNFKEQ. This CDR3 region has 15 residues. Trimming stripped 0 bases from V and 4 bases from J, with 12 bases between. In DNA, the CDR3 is TGTGCCAGCAGCCAAGATCGAGAAGCCGTCTATGGCTACACCTTC. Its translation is CASSQDREAVYGYTF.

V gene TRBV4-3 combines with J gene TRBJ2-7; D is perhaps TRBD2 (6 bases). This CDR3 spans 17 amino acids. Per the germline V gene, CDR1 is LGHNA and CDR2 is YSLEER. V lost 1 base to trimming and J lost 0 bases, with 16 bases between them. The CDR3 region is CASSQGRVGKASYEQYF. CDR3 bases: TGCGCCAGCAGCCAAGGGAGGGTAGGGAAAGCCTCCTACGAGCAGTACTTC.

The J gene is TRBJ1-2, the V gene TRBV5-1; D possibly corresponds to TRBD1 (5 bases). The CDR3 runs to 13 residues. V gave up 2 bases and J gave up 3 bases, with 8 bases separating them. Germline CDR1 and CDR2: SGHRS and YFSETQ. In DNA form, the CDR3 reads TGCGCCAGCAGCTTTGGGGGGGACTATGGCTACACCTTC. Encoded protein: CASSFGGDYGYTF.

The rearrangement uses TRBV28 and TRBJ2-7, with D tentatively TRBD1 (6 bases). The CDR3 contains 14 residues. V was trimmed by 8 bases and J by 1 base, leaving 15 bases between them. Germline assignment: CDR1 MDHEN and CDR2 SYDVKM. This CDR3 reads CASLPLGGSYEQYF. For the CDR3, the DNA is TGTGCCAGCCTCCCTTTAGGGGGATCCTACGAGCAGTACTTC. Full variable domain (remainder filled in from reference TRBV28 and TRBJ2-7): DVKVTQSSRYLVKRTGEKVFLECVQDMDHENMFWYRQDPGLGLRLIYFSYDVKMKEKGDIPEGYSVSREKKERFSLILESASTNQTSMYLCASLPLGGSYEQYFGPGTRLTVT.